This T cell receptor (beta chain) originates from a study of response to subunit inactivated influenza vaccine. Study-wide findings and caveats: Few new T cells, the authors suggested, are recruited by each seasonal influenza vaccination.

For this clonotype: Its antigen remains unidentified.

Germline CDR1 reads LGHDT; CDR2 reads YNNKEL (reference sequence). The length of the CDR3 is 14 residues. J was trimmed by 2 bases and V by 5 bases; bases with no gene match: 3. TCRdb ran MiXCR on the RT-PCR reads and lists one entry per CDR3 protein. The sample has 630,000 or so distinct CDR3 sequences; roughly 14% are singletons. Here the sequenced sample was PBMCs from blood, taken 11 to 12 days after vaccination. The origin of this receptor is a man over 45 who received an inactivated influenza vaccine. The genes are TRBV3-1 and TRBJ1-3; 7 bases match TRBD1. The CDR3 here is CASSDRATGNTIYF. The CDR3 DNA sequence: TGTGCCAGCAGCGACAGGGCGACTGGAAACACCATATATTTT. Supplemented by reference TRBV3-1 and TRBJ1-3, the full variable domain reads DTAVSQTPKYLVTQMGNDKSIKCEQNLGHDTMYWYKQDSKKFLKIMFSYNNKELIINETVPNRFSPKSPDKAHLNLHINSLELGDSAVYFCASSDRATGNTIYFGEGSWLTVV.